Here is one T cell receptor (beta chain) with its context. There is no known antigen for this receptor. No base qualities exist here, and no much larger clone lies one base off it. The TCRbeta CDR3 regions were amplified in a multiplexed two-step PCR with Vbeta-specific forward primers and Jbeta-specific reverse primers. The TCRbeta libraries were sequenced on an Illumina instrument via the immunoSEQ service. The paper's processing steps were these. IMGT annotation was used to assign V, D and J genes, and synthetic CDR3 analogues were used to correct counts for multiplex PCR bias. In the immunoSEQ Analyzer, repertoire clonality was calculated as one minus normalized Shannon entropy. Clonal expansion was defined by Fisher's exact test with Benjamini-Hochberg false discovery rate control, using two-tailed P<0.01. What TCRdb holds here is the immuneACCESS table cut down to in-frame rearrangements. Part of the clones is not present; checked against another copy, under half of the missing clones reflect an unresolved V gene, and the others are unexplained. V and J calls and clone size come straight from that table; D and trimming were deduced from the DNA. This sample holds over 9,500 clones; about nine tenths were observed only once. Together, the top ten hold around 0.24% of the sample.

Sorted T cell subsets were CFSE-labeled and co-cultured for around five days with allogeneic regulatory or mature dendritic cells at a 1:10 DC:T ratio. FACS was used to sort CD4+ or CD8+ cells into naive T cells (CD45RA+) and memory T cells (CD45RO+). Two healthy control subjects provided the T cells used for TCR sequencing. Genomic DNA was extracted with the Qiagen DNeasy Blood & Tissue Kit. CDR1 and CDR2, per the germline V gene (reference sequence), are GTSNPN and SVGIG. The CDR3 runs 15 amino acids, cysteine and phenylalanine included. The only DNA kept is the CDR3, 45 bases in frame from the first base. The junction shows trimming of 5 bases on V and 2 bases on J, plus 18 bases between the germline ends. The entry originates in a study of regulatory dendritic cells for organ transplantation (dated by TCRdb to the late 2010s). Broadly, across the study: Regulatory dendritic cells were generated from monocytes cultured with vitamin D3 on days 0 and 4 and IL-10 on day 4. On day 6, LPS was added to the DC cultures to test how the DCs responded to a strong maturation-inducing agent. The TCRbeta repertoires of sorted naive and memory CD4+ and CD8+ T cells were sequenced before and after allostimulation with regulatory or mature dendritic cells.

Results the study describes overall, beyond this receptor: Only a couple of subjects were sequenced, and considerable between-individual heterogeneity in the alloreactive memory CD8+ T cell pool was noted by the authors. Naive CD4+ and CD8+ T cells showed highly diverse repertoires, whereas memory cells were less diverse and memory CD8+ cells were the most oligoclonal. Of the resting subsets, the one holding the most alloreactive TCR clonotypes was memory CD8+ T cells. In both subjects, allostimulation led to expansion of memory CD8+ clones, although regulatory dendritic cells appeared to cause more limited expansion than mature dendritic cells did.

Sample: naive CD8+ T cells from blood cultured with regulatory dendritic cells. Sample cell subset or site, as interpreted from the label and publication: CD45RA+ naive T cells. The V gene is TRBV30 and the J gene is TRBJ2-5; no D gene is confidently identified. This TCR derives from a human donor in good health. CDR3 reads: CAWCQFVGTQETQYF. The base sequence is TGTGCCTGGTGTCAGTTCGTGGGTACTCAAGAGACCCAGTACTTC.